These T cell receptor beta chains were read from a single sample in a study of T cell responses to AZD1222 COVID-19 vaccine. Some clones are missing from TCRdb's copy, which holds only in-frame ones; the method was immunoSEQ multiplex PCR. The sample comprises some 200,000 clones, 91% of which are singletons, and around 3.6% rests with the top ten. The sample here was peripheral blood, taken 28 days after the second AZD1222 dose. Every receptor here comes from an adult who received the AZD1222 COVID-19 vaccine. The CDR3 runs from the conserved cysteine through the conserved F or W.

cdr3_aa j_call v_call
CATSRAVNEKLFF TRBJ1-4 TRBV15
CASATRTVSYEQYF TRBJ2-7 TRBV19
CASSSSWGGSPLHF TRBJ1-6 TRBV7-8
CASSSSGDGGTEAFF TRBJ1-1 TRBV5-1
CASSQGSRVPYNSPLHF TRBJ1-6 TRBV3-1/TRBV3-2
CASRIGGNEKLFF TRBJ1-4 TRBV12-3/TRBV12-4
CASSLGPSLGRDAEQFF TRBJ2-1 TRBV5-1
CASSRRRTISSYEQYF TRBJ2-7 TRBV21-1
CSARGDQPQHF TRBJ1-5 TRBV20-1
CASSPPGSAVRAYEQYF TRBJ2-7 TRBV7-9
CASSQMGSGRANEKLFF TRBJ1-4 TRBV4-3
CASSYVAAPSYEQYF TRBJ2-7 TRBV6-6
CASSQGGGREQYF TRBJ2-7 TRBV4-3
CASSFSDNTGELFF TRBJ2-2 TRBV5-1
CASSQPGQGQETQYF TRBJ2-5 TRBV4-1
CASSLLGGGYTF TRBJ1-2 TRBV28
CASSPIVGQGVTEAFF TRBJ1-1 TRBV7-9